This section outlines one T cell receptor (beta chain) sequence together with its context. With 4 bases clipped from V and 3 bases from J, the junction kept 6 bases outside the gene matches. This CDR3 spans 14 amino acids. Germline CDR1 SQVTM, CDR2 ANQGSEA. No cell sorting was done before RNA was extracted from the tissue. The data are from a study of tumor and adjacent non-tumor tissue in lung cancer. Study-wide context: Some 3.9 million productive TCRbeta reads were obtained per sample on average.

Three rounds of nested PCR, following a modified ARM-PCR protocol, produced the TCRbeta library. One entry per CDR3 protein results from TCRdb running MiXCR on the multiplex PCR reads. The sample has around 210,000 distinct CDR3 sequences, 71% seen once; the top ten hold under 30%. Specimen: lung tumor tissue. The chain couples TRBV29-1 to TRBJ2-3; 8 bases line up with TRBD1. The clonotype comes from a man aged 60 to 69 with non-small cell lung cancer. The CDR3 here is CSVGDTGGTDTQYF. CDR3 DNA sequence: TGCAGCGTTGGAGACACAGGGGGGACAGATACGCAGTATTTT.